This TCR beta chain was profiled in a study of blood T cell repertoires in COVID-19 (dated by TCRdb to about 2020). With regard to the full study: Samples from collaborators originated in the United States, Italy and Spain and spanned both the acute and convalescent phases of COVID-19. The samples were drawn from the first 160 participants of the ongoing ImmuneRACE study and from 950 to 1,500 subjects provided by 6 global collaborators. Where HLA class I and class II types were available, the types were taken from metadata supplied by the sample provider, not from assay-based typing. Subjects who had been exposed to COVID-19, were actively infected with it, or had recovered from it provided the deeply sampled blood TCRbeta repertoires that made up the dataset. Nearly every sample came with metadata listing a de-identified subject ID, COVID-19 status, age in years and sex. A freely available public database, intended as a resource for researchers studying the immune response to SARS-CoV-2, is where the repertoires were released. The material from the prospective study consisted of cDNA or gDNA derived from T cells, B-cell-depleted T cells, or PBMCs. What the study reported, not specific to this receptor: Clinical and demographic metadata were provided uncurated, with the amount varying by source and participant.

TCRbeta CDR3 regions were amplified from genomic DNA using the immunoSEQ Assay, a bias-controlled multiplex PCR. As for the authors' bioinformatics: The number of nucleated cells in each sample was estimated from the amplification of reference gene primers within the assay. To quantify the absolute abundance of each unique TCRbeta CDR3 rearrangement, sequence reads were collapsed and filtered. Productive Simpson clonality was computed per sample as the square root of Simpson's diversity index over productive rearrangements. In TCRdb, the immuneACCESS table is reduced to in-frame sequences with V and J assigned. These tables do not hold every clone; where another copy was compared, an unresolved V gene accounts for under half, and the others remain unexplained. That table gives V, J and clone size, and the DNA gave D and trimming. The sample yields a few hundred thousand clones; around nine tenths were counted once. The top ten hold more than 0.95% of the sample.

Participants in the prospective study were aged 18 to 89 years, lived in under 30 United States geographic areas, and enrolled through a virtual design. In the prospective study, participants were assigned to cohorts based on the clinical history participants reported in a screening survey and a study questionnaire. Recovered participants in ImmuneRACE Cohort 3 were defined as having two consecutive negative NP/OP PCR tests, clearance from a healthcare professional, or resolution of symptoms. Each participant in the prospective study had whole blood, serum and a nasopharyngeal or oropharyngeal swab collected by mobile phlebotomists. Participants in the prospective study had the option to provide additional blood draws and questionnaires over a roughly 2-month period. Blood samples from the prospective study were shipped frozen or at room temperature prior to DNA extraction. The CDR3 starts with the cysteine, ends with the phenylalanine, and has 12 residues. The retained sequence is limited to the CDR3, 36 bases, with the frame set at the first base. CDR1 and CDR2 are read off the germline V gene (reference sequence) as GTSNPN and SVGIG. V drops 3 bases and J drops 4 bases, leaving 9 bases in between.

A remark on this clone: The specificity of this receptor is unknown. No qualities accompany the bases; no much larger clone lies one base away.

This clonotype was obtained from a woman between 18 and 29 years old who had recovered from COVID-19. Sequences were obtained from PBMCs or T cells enriched from blood (not recorded which). The sequence is built from TRBV30 and TRBJ1-2, with TRBD1 tentatively as D gene (6 bases match). The nucleotide sequence reads as follows: TGTGCCTGGAGGGCACAGGGCTATGGCTACACCTTC. Its coded protein is CAWRAQGYGYTF.